These T cell receptor beta chains were read from a single sample in a study of blood T cell repertoires in COVID-19. TCRdb keeps only in-frame clones here, not all; method: immunoSEQ multiplex PCR. Of roughly 64,000 clones listed, 80% to 90% are singletons. Sequencing was performed on peripheral blood. The receptors come from a man in his forties or fifties with active COVID-19. The CDR3 runs from the conserved cysteine through the conserved F or W. The order of the fields is CDR3 length, V gene, clone size, J gene, D gene, CDR3 protein, CDR3 DNA. A D gene is named only where the DNA matches it firmly. Not all rows give a size; the values are once, few, many and, for expanded clones, a class.

14	TRBV5-1	-	TRBJ1-5	TRBD1	CASSPGEGAQPQHF	TGCGCCAGCAGCCCCGGTGAGGGGGCTCAGCCCCAGCATTTT
13	TRBV29-1	-	TRBJ1-4	TRBD1	CSVRTGGGEKLFF	TGCAGCGTCCGGACAGGGGGGGGTGAAAAACTGTTTTTT
14	TRBV7-9	-	TRBJ1-1	TRBD1	CASSYGQGNTEAFF	TGTGCCAGCAGTTATGGACAGGGCAACACTGAAGCTTTCTTT
16	TRBV4-1	-	TRBJ2-3	TRBD1	CASSQRGTGGTDTQYF	TGCGCCAGCAGCCAGCGGGGGACAGGGGGCACAGATACGCAGTATTTT
16	TRBV5-5	-	TRBJ2-1	-	CASSFSTVLFYNEQFF	TGTGCCAGCAGCTTCTCGACAGTCCTTTTCTACAATGAGCAGTTCTTC
16	TRBV4-2	-	TRBJ1-1	TRBD1	CASSQDRGQGNTEAFF	TGTGCCAGCAGCCAAGATCGGGGACAGGGGAACACTGAAGCTTTCTTT
14	TRBV5-1	-	TRBJ1-2	-	CASREDGINYGYTF	TGCGCCAGCAGGGAGGACGGAATTAACTATGGCTACACCTTC
15	TRBV29-1	-	TRBJ2-7	TRBD2	CSVAPTSGSGYEQYF	TGCAGCGTCGCCCCTACTAGCGGGAGCGGCTACGAGCAGTACTTC
14	TRBV9	-	TRBJ1-4	TRBD1	CASSLGTGDEKLFF	TGTGCCAGCAGCCTCGGGACAGGGGACGAAAAACTGTTTTTT
15	TRBV9	-	TRBJ2-3	-	CASSPWAFYTDTQYF	TGTGCCAGCTCCCCTTGGGCTTTTTACACAGATACGCAGTATTTT
13	TRBV29-1	-	TRBJ2-3	-	CSADGGRTDTQYF	TGCAGCGCCGACGGGGGGCGCACAGATACGCAGTATTTT
15	TRBV9	-	TRBJ2-7	-	CASSPLLRASYEQYF	TGTGCCAGCAGCCCGTTGTTGCGGGCCTCCTACGAGCAGTACTTC
15	TRBV5-4	-	TRBJ2-3	-	CASSLFSAAGNTQYF	TGTGCCAGCAGCTTGTTCTCAGCGGCGGGGAATACGCAGTATTTT
15	TRBV10-3	-	TRBJ1-1	-	CAISDAGLEGTEAFF	TGTGCCATCAGTGACGCTGGCCTTGAGGGAACTGAAGCTTTCTTT
14	TRBV19	-	TRBJ1-6	-	CASSPPRVSSPLHF	TGTGCCAGTAGCCCGCCCCGGGTTTCTTCACCCCTCCACTTT
17	TRBV7-6	-	TRBJ2-2	TRBD2	CASRFLAGGSNTGELFF	TGTGCCAGCAGGTTTTTAGCGGGGGGCTCGAACACCGGGGAGCTGTTTTTT
16	TRBV7-2	-	TRBJ2-3	TRBD2	CASSHSSGKESDTQYF	TGTGCCAGCAGTCATTCAAGCGGGAAAGAATCAGATACGCAGTATTTT
12	TRBV29-1	once	TRBJ2-7	-	CSVGGSGYEQYF	TGCAGCGTTGGAGGCTCCGGCTACGAGCAGTACTTC
13	TRBV6-5	-	TRBJ2-2	-	CASGAFRSGELFF	TGTGCCAGCGGGGCATTTAGATCCGGGGAGCTGTTTTTT
14	TRBV7-9	once	TRBJ1-2	TRBD1	CITGTGGFEYGYTF	TGTATCACGGGGACAGGGGGCTTTGAGTATGGCTACACCTTC
15	TRBV5-1	-	TRBJ1-5	TRBD1	CASSLAGQVGQPQHF	TGCGCCAGCAGCTTGGCTGGACAGGTGGGACAGCCCCAGCATTTT
16	TRBV18	-	TRBJ2-6	-	CASSPQREVRANVLTF	TGTGCCAGCTCTCCCCAGAGGGAAGTTAGGGCCAACGTCCTGACTTTC
14	TRBV28	few	TRBJ2-3	-	CASSSYLGTDTQYF	TGTGCCAGCAGTTCTTACCTAGGCACAGATACGCAGTATTTT
11	TRBV2	-	TRBJ2-7	-	CASSEASEQYF	TGTGCCAGCAGTGAAGCCTCCGAGCAGTACTTC
16	TRBV27	-	TRBJ1-6	-	CASSFQGNFRNSPLHF	TGTGCCAGCAGTTTTCAGGGGAACTTTCGAAATTCACCCCTCCACTTT
19	TRBV19	-	TRBJ2-6	-	CASTPRRGAAHSGANVLTF	TGTGCCAGTACCCCACGACGGGGGGCCGCACACTCTGGGGCCAACGTCCTGACTTTC
13	TRBV15	-	TRBJ2-5	-	CATSRDQGETQYF	TGTGCCACCAGCAGAGATCAGGGAGAGACCCAGTACTTC
14	TRBV19	-	TRBJ2-2	-	CASSIRQGAGELFF	TGTGCCAGTAGTATCCGGCAAGGGGCCGGGGAGCTGTTTTTT
12	TRBV5-1	-	TRBJ2-5	-	CASSPTRQTQYF	TGCGCCAGCAGCCCGACCAGGCAGACCCAGTACTTC
15	TRBV30	-	TRBJ2-1	-	CAWAGGPPKVYEQFF	TGTGCCTGGGCCGGAGGCCCCCCGAAGGTCTATGAGCAGTTCTTC
15	TRBV2	once	TRBJ2-6	TRBD1	CASRPDRAGANVLTF	TGTGCCAGCAGACCCGACAGGGCTGGGGCCAACGTCCTGACTTTC
14	TRBV27	-	TRBJ2-5	-	CASSLRAVQETQYF	TGTGCCAGCAGTTTGAGGGCCGTCCAAGAGACCCAGTACTTC